The 10 T cell receptor beta chains in this list originate from one sample, sequenced in a study of human T cells and chemical hapten exposure. Time point specified: pre-sensitization, week 0. Treatment given: therapeutic diphenylcyclopropenone sensitization with weekly scalp DPC. One entry per CDR3 protein, called by TCRdb with MiXCR from the RACE reads. Among some 250,000 distinct CDR3 sequences listed, about 7.7% were seen once. The source was whole blood, collected in connection with sensitization to the hapten diphenylcyclopropenone (DPC). These TCRs come from a man younger than 35 with alopecia areata. Some clones in this sample may be carry-over from other donors' samples.

For this clonotype: One junction end disagrees with the germline gene, perhaps due to a read error. The chain is built from TRBV28 and TRBJ1-1; D not resolved. The CDR3 is 15 residues long. CDR1 is MDHEN, CDR2 SYDVKM, per germline. The CDR3 coding sequence is TGTGCCTGCAGTTTAAGTCCAGAAGGTAAAACTGAAGCTTTCTTT. Residues: CACSLSPEGKTEAFF.

This clonotype was observed a handful of times. The rearrangement links TRBV28 to TRBJ2-7; the match to TRBD1 covers 9 bases. Looked up from germline, CDR1 is MDHEN and CDR2 is SYDVKM. V gave up 5 bases and J gave up 3 bases; unmatched junction bases: 8. The CDR3 consists of 15 residues. The CDR3 is CASSNAGQGHYEQYV. CDR3 in DNA: TGTGCCAGCAGTAACGCCGGACAGGGGCACTACGAGCAGTACGTC.

V is TRBV6-1 and J is TRBJ2-3; TRBD1 matches 8 bases. CDR1 is MNHNS and CDR2 is SASEGT in the germline V gene. The ends lost 6 bases at V and 3 bases at J; junction bases unmatched: 8. The CDR3 is 15 residues long. The CDR3 here is CASRHPGGRTDTQYF. DNA of the CDR3: TGTGCCAGCAGGCACCCAGGGGGCAGGACAGATACGCAGTATTTT.

Many counts were recorded for this clonotype. This chain links TRBV7-3 with TRBJ1-1, with unresolved D. The CDR3 is 13 amino acids. CDR1 and CDR2 (germline): SGHTA, FQGTGA. Deletions cut 1 base from V and 1 base from J, with 4 bases between. CDR3 protein: CASSLNWNTEAFF. The DNA of the CDR3 is TGTGCCAGCAGCTTAAACTGGAACACTGAAGCTTTCTTT.

Regarding this clonotype: A junction end diverges from the germline sequence, so it may reflect a read error. V is TRBV12-3 or TRBV12-4 and J is TRBJ2-1; D might be TRBD1 (5 bases). The CDR3 consists of 16 residues. Here the CDR3 reads CASSLAHRPLDNEQLF. For the CDR3, the DNA is TGTGCCAGCAGTTTAGCGCACAGGCCTTTGGACAATGAGCAGTTGTTC.

This clonotype was seen a few times. The chain links TRBV3-1 to TRBJ2-7; D not certain. Germline-derived CDR1 and CDR2 are LGHDT and YNNKEL (reference sequence). V lost 4 bases to trimming and J lost 2 bases, with 12 bases between them. There are 14 residues in the CDR3. CDR3 amino acids: CASSPITWPYEQYF. The DNA for the CDR3 is TGTGCCAGCAGCCCGATTACGTGGCCCTACGAGCAGTACTTC.

This clonotype was seen at least ten times. The rearrangement links TRBV20-1 to TRBJ1-2; 7 bases line up with TRBD1. The CDR3 spans 16 residues. J was trimmed by 3 bases and V by 3 bases; bases with no gene match: 13. The germline CDR1 and CDR2 sequences are DFQATT and SNEGSKA (reference sequence). In nucleotides, the CDR3 is TGCAGTGCTAGGGTCCGGAACAGGGGAGAATACTATGGCTACACCTTC. It translates to CSARVRNRGEYYGYTF.

This clonotype has more than one count but fewer than ten. The chain couples TRBV10-2 to TRBJ1-2, with TRBD1 as a possible D gene (5 bases). CDR3 size: 15 residues. Germline V gene lookup returns CDR1 WSHSY and CDR2 SAAADI. V was shortened by 2 bases and J by 4 bases, with 14 bases between the two germline ends. The CDR3 protein is CASSERLTALYGYTF. The CDR3 bases are TGCGCCAGCAGTGAGAGGCTGACAGCCCTCTATGGCTACACCTTC.

The chain combines TRBV7-2 with TRBJ2-2; TRBD2 might be the D (7 bases). CDR1 is SGHTA, CDR2 FQGNSA, per germline. Trimming pared 1 base from V and 6 bases from J, leaving 12 bases between. This CDR3 has 15 amino acids. In DNA, the CDR3 is TGTGCCAGCAGCTTAGTCGCGGGGGCGGCCGGGGAGCTGTTTTTT. Its protein product is CASSLVAGAAGELFF.

This clonotype came up many times. The V and J genes are TRBV11-2 and TRBJ2-1; D gene uncertain. Looked up from germline, CDR1 is SGHAT and CDR2 is FQNNGV. The V end lost 5 bases, the J end lost 4 bases, and 9 bases lay between the germline ends. The CDR3 is made up of 13 amino acids. The chain's CDR3 is CASSPPGYNEQFF. CDR3 sequence (DNA): TGTGCCAGCAGCCCCCCCGGGTACAATGAGCAGTTCTTC.